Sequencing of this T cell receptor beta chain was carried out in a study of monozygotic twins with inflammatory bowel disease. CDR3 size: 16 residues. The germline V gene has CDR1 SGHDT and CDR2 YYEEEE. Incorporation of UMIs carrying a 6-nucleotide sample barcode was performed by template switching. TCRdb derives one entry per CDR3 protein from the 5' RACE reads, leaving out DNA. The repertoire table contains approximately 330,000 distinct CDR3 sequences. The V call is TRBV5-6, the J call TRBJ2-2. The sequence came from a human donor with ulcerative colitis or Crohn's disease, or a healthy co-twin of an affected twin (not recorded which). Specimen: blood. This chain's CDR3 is CASSLASGLITGELFF.